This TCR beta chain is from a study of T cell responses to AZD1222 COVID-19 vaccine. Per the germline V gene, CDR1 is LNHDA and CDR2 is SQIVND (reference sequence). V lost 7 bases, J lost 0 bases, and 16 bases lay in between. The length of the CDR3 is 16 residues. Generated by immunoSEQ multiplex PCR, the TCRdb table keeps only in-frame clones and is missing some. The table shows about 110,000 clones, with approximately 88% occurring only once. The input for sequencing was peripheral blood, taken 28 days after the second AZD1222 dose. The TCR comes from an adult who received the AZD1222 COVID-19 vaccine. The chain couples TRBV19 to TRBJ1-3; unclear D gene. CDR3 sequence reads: CASTKWAGDSGNTIYF. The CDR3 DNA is TGTGCCAGTACCAAATGGGCGGGAGACTCTGGAAACACCATATATTTT.